The clone carrying this T cell receptor beta chain showed up just once. This table comes from immunoSEQ multiplex PCR, and its TCRdb copy is limited to in-frame clones, with some not included. This sample has roughly 300,000 clones, with about four fifths found just once. This entry belongs to a study of blood T cell repertoires in COVID-19. The CDR3 loop spans 17 amino acids. The germline CDR1 and CDR2 sequences are SGHRS and YFSETQ. The V segment lost 0 bases and the J segment 6 bases; nucleotides outside the gene matches: 11. Sequenced sample: peripheral blood. This TCR came from a woman aged 50 to 60 who had recovered from COVID-19. V is TRBV5-1 and J is TRBJ2-1; 8 positions agree with TRBD1. CDR3 in DNA: TGCGCCAGCAGCTTGGCTCTCCGGACAGGGATCGGCAATGAGCAGTTCTTC. Protein sequence: CASSLALRTGIGNEQFF.